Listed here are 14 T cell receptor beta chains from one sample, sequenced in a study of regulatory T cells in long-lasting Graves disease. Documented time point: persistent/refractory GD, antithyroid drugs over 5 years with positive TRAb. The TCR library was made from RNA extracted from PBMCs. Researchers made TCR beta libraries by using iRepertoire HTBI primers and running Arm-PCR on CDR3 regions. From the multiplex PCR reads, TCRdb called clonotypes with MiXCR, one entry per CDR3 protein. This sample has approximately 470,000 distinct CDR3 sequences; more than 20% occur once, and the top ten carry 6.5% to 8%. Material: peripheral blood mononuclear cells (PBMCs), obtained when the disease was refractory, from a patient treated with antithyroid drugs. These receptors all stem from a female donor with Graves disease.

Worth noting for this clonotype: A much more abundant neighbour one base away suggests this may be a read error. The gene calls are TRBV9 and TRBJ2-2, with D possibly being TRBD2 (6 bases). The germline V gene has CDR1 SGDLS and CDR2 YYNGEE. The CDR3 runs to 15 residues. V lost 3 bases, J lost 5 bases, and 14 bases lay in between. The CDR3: CASSAGRRRTGELFF. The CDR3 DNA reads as TGTGCCAGCAGCGCCGGGAGAAGAAGAACCGGGGAGCTGTTTTTT.

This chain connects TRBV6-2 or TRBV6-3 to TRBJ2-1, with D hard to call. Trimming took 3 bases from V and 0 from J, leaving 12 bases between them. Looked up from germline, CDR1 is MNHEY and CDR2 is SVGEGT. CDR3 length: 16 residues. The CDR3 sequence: CASSYLAESSYNEQFF. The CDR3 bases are TGTGCCAGCAGTTATTTAGCAGAAAGCTCCTACAATGAGCAGTTCTTC.

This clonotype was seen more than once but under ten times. This chain's CDR3 is CATSETGAGNIQYF. CDR3 DNA: TGTGCCACCAGTGAAACAGGGGCAGGAAACATTCAGTACTTC. The rearrangement uses TRBV24-1 and TRBJ2-4; 7 bases are shared with TRBD1. Germline V gene sequence: CDR1 KGHDR, CDR2 SFDVKD. The CDR3 is made up of 14 amino acids. Losses at the gene ends were 4 bases for V and 6 bases for J; bases not matched to a gene: 5.

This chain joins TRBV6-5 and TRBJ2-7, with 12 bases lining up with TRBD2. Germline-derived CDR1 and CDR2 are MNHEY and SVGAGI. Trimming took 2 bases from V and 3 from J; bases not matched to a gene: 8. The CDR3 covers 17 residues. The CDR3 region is CASSYLGLAGYDYEQYF. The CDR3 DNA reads TGTGCCAGCAGTTACCTCGGACTAGCGGGATACGACTACGAGCAGTACTTC.

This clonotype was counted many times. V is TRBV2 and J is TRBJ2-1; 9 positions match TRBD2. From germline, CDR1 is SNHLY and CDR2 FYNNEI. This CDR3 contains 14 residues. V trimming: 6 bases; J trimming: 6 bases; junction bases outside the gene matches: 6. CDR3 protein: CASRSSGSLNEQFF. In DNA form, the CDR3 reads TGTGCCAGCAGGAGTAGCGGGAGCCTCAATGAGCAGTTCTTC.

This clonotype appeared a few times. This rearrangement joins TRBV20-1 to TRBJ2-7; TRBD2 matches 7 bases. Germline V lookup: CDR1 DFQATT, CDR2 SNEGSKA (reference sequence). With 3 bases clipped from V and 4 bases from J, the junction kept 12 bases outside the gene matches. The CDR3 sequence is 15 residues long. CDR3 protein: CSARQPSGLRYEQYF. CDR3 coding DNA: TGCAGTGCTAGGCAACCTAGCGGCCTTCGTTACGAGCAGTACTTC.

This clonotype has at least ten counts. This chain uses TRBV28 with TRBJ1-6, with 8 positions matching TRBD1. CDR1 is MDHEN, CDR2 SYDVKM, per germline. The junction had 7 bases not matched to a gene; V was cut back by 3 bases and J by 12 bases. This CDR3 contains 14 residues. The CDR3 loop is CASSLGTGLLPLHF. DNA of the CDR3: TGTGCCAGCAGTTTGGGGACAGGACTGCTACCCCTCCACTTT.

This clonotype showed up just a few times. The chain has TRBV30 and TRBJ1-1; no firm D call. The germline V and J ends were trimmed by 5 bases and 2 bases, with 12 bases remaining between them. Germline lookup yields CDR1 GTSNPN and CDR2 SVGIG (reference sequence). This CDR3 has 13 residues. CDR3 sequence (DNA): TGTGCCTGGGCCCTTGGGGATAACACTGAAGCTTTCTTT. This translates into CAWALGDNTEAFF. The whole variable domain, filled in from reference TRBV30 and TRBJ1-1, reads SQTIHQWPATLVQPVGSPLSLECTVEGTSNPNLYWYRQAAGRGLQLLFYSVGIGQISSEVPQNLSASRPQDRQFILSSKKLLLSDSGFYLCAWALGDNTEAFFGQGTRLTVV.

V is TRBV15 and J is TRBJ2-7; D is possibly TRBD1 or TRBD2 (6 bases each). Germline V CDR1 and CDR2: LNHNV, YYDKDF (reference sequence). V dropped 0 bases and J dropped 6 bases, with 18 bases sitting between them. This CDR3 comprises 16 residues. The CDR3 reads CATSRDRGILRGEQYF. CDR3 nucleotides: TGTGCCACCAGCAGAGATCGGGGGATCCTCAGGGGCGAGCAGTACTTC.

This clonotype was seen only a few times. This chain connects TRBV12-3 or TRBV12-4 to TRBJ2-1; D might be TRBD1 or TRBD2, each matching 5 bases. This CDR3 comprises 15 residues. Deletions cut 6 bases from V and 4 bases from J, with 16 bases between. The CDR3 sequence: CASSPTGGKYNEQFF. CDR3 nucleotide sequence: TGTGCCAGCAGCCCGACTGGGGGAAAATACAATGAGCAGTTCTTC.

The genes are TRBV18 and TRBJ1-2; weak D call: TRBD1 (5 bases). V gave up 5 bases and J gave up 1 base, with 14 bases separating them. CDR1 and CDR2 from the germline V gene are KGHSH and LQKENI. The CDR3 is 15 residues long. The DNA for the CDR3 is TGTGCCAGCTCAGCAGGGTCACCCCTTAACTATGGCTACACCTTC. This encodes CASSAGSPLNYGYTF.

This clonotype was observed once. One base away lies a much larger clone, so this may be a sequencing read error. The CDR3 DNA is TGTGCCAGCAGCATAGATCGGAGAACCCTTTACTTC. Protein sequence: CASSIDRRTLYF. The J gene is TRBJ2-4, the V gene TRBV11-2; D remains unclear. The CDR3 is 12 residues long. The germline gives CDR1 SGHAT, CDR2 FQNNGV.

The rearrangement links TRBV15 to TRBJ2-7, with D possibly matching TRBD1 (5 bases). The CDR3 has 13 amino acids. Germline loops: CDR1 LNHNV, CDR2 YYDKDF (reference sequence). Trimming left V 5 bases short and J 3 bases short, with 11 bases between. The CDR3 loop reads CATSPSDSYEQYF. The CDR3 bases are TGTGCCACCAGCCCCTCCGACAGCTACGAGCAGTACTTC.

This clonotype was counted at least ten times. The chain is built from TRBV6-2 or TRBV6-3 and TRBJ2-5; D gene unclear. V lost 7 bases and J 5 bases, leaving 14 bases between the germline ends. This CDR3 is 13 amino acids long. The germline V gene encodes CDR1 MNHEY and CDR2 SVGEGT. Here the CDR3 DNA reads TGTGCCAGCAACCCCTCGCTTTTGGAGACCCAGTACTTC. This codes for CASNPSLLETQYF.